One sample yielded the 24 T cell receptor beta chains listed below, sequenced in a study of blood T cells in healthy people across ages. A J-beta primer mix and a sample-barcoded 5' primer were used in a second PCR of about 7 to 12 cycles. Each CDR3 protein gets one entry after TCRdb re-called the 5' RACE reads with MiXCR. The sample lists approximately 800,000 distinct CDR3 sequences; roughly 24% were seen once. This sample was shared with a second study, whose subject was T cells of mothers and their children.

The sample consisted of blood. The receptors were gathered from a boy younger than 18 in good health.

The chain couples TRBV7-9 to TRBJ2-6; D assignment may be TRBD1 or TRBD2 (5 bases each). Trimming removed 3 bases at V and 4 bases at J, with 19 bases between. CDR3 length equals 18 residues. Germline CDR1 is SEHNR and CDR2 is FQNEAQ (reference sequence). DNA for the CDR3: TGTGCCAGCAGCTTGGGGACGCCCTTACCCTCCGGGGCCAACGTCCTGACTTTC. Protein product: CASSLGTPLPSGANVLTF.

The genes are TRBV5-1 and TRBJ2-7; 8 bases are shared with TRBD1. V shed 2 bases and J 6 bases; nucleotides not matched to a gene: 7. This CDR3 has 14 amino acids. The germline gives CDR1 SGHRS, CDR2 YFSETQ. CDR3 sequence reads: CASSFWTGSGEQYF. In nucleotides, the CDR3 is TGCGCCAGCAGCTTTTGGACAGGGAGCGGCGAGCAGTACTTC.

The chain uses TRBV4-2 and TRBJ2-2, with D unresolved. V shed 0 bases and J shed 1 base, with 6 bases lying between them. The CDR3 contains 15 residues. Germline CDR1 is LGHNA and CDR2 is YNFKEQ. CDR3 amino acids: CASSQDLKNTGELFF. Written as DNA, the CDR3 is TGTGCCAGCAGCCAAGACCTGAAGAACACCGGGGAGCTGTTTTTT.

This clonotype was counted only a few times. V and J are TRBV4-1 and TRBJ1-4; D call uncertain. Trimming stripped 1 base from V and 7 bases from J, with 7 bases between. CDR3 size: 13 residues. Looked up from germline, CDR1 is MGHRA and CDR2 is YSYEKL. DNA of the CDR3: TGCGCCAGCAGCCAAGCCCTGGTTGAAAAACTGTTTTTT. Amino acid sequence: CASSQALVEKLFF.

The DNA of the CDR3 is TGCAGCGTTGAAGTTGCGGTGCTTAGCACAGATACGCAGTATTTT. As protein: CSVEVAVLSTDTQYF. The chain uses TRBV29-1 and TRBJ2-3, with D unresolved. Germline V gene sequence: CDR1 SQVTM, CDR2 ANQGSEA. Trimming took 1 base from V and 0 from J, leaving 11 bases between them. The CDR3 length is 15 residues.

This clonotype has only a few counts. The genes are TRBV28 and TRBJ1-4, with D possibly TRBD1 on 5 matching bases. V shed 2 bases and J shed 7 bases, with 29 bases lying between them. There are 20 residues in the CDR3. Germline-derived CDR1 and CDR2 are MDHEN and SYDVKM. CDR3 residues: CASSLHGTIVTGPLGEKLFF. DNA of the CDR3: TGTGCCAGCAGTTTACACGGGACCATTGTTACAGGACCGCTAGGTGAAAAACTGTTTTTT.

The rearrangement links TRBV20-1 to TRBJ2-7; 8 bases match TRBD2. Matching the DNA end better, TRBJ2-1 makes the J call doubtful. The germline V gene has CDR1 DFQATT and CDR2 SNEGSKA (reference sequence). The CDR3 runs to 15 residues. The CDR3 DNA reads as TGCAGTGCTAAAAACAGCGGGGGCCTCGACAATGAGCAGTTCTTC. Translating it yields CSAKNSGGLDNEQFF.

This chain links TRBV18 with TRBJ1-3, with D maybe TRBD1 (5 bases). Trimming took 2 bases from V and 2 from J, leaving 10 bases between them. From germline, CDR1 is KGHSH and CDR2 LQKENI. This CDR3 contains 15 residues. The chain's CDR3 is CASSPGTLTGNTIYF. The DNA for the CDR3 is TGTGCCAGCTCACCAGGGACGCTAACTGGAAACACCATATATTTT.

The rearrangement links TRBV6-6 to TRBJ1-5, with D possibly being TRBD1 (6 bases). V was trimmed by 0 bases and J by 6 bases, leaving 9 bases between them. The CDR3 consists of 14 residues. From germline, CDR1 is MNHNY and CDR2 SVGAGI (reference sequence). CDR3 region: CASSYSGAPQPQHF. CDR3 coding DNA: TGTGCCAGCAGTTACTCGGGGGCCCCTCAGCCCCAGCATTTT.

The rearrangement links TRBV11-2 to TRBJ2-4, with 11 bases matching TRBD1. Germline V gene data show CDR1 as SGHAT and CDR2 as FQNNGV. The CDR3 is made up of 17 amino acids. With V trimmed by 1 base and J by 6 bases, 8 bases remained unmatched. CDR3 sequence reads: CASSLVPGQGEGNIQYF. CDR3 nucleotide sequence: TGTGCCAGCAGCTTAGTTCCGGGACAGGGGGAGGGAAACATTCAGTACTTC.

The chain employs TRBV7-2 and TRBJ2-7, with D possibly being TRBD1 (6 bases). The CDR3 consists of 16 residues. Germline V CDR1 and CDR2: SGHTA, FQGNSA. Trimming took off 4 bases at V and 1 base at J, with 17 bases between the two ends. The CDR3 nucleotides are TGTGCCAGCAGCTCCCGATCAGGGGACCGATCCTACGAGCAGTACTTC. Its translation: CASSSRSGDRSYEQYF.

This clonotype came up a few times. The rearrangement links TRBV11-3 to TRBJ2-5, with D maybe TRBD2 (5 bases). The J call may not be correct, given that the DNA end is closer to TRBJ2-1. The CDR3 has 14 amino acids. The germline V gene encodes CDR1 SGHNT and CDR2 YENEEA. The CDR3 coding sequence is TGTGCCAGCAGCTTAGCGGTCCCCGGAGGTGAGCAGTTCTTC. Its translation is CASSLAVPGGEQFF.

This clonotype was seen a handful of times. The chain employs TRBV4-1 and TRBJ1-1; D may be TRBD1 (5 bases). Trimming removed 4 bases at V and 5 bases at J, with 17 bases between. CDR3 length: 15 residues. CDR1 is MGHRA, CDR2 YSYEKL, per germline. CDR3 residues: CASSPEGRGWTEAFF. CDR3 DNA: TGCGCCAGCAGCCCGGAGGGGAGGGGCTGGACTGAAGCTTTCTTT.

This clonotype turned up a few times. The gene calls are TRBV6-5 and TRBJ2-5; the match to TRBD1 covers 8 bases. The last part of the DNA fits TRBJ2-1 better; the J call may be wrong. This CDR3 comprises 20 residues. Germline V gene sequence: CDR1 MNHEY, CDR2 SVGAGI. This chain's CDR3 is CASSYSFSPGGAGGGNEQFF. The DNA of the CDR3 is TGTGCCAGCAGTTACAGCTTCTCCCCAGGGGGCGCCGGAGGTGGGAATGAGCAGTTCTTC.

CDR3 loop: CASSALAMGEQYF. CDR3 nucleotide sequence: TGTGCCAGCAGTGCACTAGCGATGGGCGAGCAGTACTTC. The rearrangement uses TRBV12-3 or TRBV12-4 and TRBJ2-7; 7 nucleotides match TRBD2. CDR3 length: 13 residues. The junction had 7 bases not matched to a gene; V was cut back by 5 bases and J by 6 bases.

This clonotype was counted only a few times. The chain recombines TRBV7-2 with TRBJ1-2; the match to TRBD1 covers 9 bases. The V and J ends lost 0 bases and 8 bases, in that order; junction bases with no gene match: 10. Germline V gene data show CDR1 as SGHTA and CDR2 as FQGNSA. The CDR3 spans 16 residues. DNA for the CDR3: TGTGCCAGCAGCTTAGCCCCGGGACAGGGTTCGGGCGGCTACACCTTC. Translation gives CASSLAPGQGSGGYTF. The whole variable domain, filled in from reference TRBV7-2 and TRBJ1-2, reads GAGVSQSPSNKVTEKGKDVELRCDPISGHTALYWYRQSLGQGLEFLIYFQGNSAPDKSGLPSDRFSAERTGGSVSTLTIQRTQQEDSAVYLCASSLAPGQGSGGYTFGSGTRLTVV.

This clonotype appeared a few times. The genes are TRBV7-9 and TRBJ2-2; D gene unclear. Germline V gene data show CDR1 as SEHNR and CDR2 as FQNEAQ (reference sequence). V lost 5 bases and J lost 7, with 14 bases in between. The CDR3 has 14 amino acids. CDR3 in amino acids: CASSPGQKSGELFF. The CDR3 region has the DNA TGTGCCAGCAGCCCCGGGCAGAAGAGCGGGGAGCTGTTTTTT.

This clonotype was counted a few times. The junction and the germline gene differ at one end; a read error may be behind it. This rearrangement joins TRBV12-3 or TRBV12-4 to TRBJ2-7, with TRBD1 matching over 11 bases. This CDR3 comprises 15 residues. The CDR3 sequence: CANSFPGQGAYEQYF. The CDR3 DNA reads as TGTGCCAACAGTTTTCCGGGACAGGGGGCCTACGAGCAGTACTTC.

CDR3 in amino acids: CASSIEQGARGYTF. DNA for the CDR3: TGTGCCAGTAGTATAGAACAGGGGGCTCGGGGCTACACCTTC. The gene calls are TRBV19 and TRBJ1-2, with 9 bases identical to TRBD1. CDR1 and CDR2 (germline): LNHDA, SQIVND (reference sequence). This CDR3 region has 14 residues. V trimming: 0 bases; J trimming: 8 bases; junction bases outside the gene matches: 4.

This clonotype turned up a few times. J is TRBJ2-7 and V is TRBV5-1, with D perhaps given as TRBD1 or TRBD2 (5 bases each). This CDR3 region has 13 residues. Trimming took off 2 bases at V and 3 bases at J, with 9 bases between the two ends. Germline CDR1 SGHRS, CDR2 YFSETQ. CDR3 nucleotide sequence: TGCGCCAGCAGCTTTCAGGGAGTCTACGAGCAGTACTTC. Translating it yields CASSFQGVYEQYF.

This clonotype has a handful of counts. V gene TRBV12-3 or TRBV12-4 combines with J gene TRBJ2-7, with a tentative D call TRBD1 (5 bases). CDR3 size: 14 residues. The ends were cut back, 6 bases at V and 2 bases at J, with 14 bases in the middle. Here the CDR3 DNA reads TGTGCCAGCAGGATGACAGTAAGGGCCTACGAGCAGTACTTC. This gives the protein CASRMTVRAYEQYF.

For the CDR3, the DNA is TGCAGTGCTAGAGAGCGGGGGGGTCTGAATGAGCAGTTCTTC. Protein product: CSARERGGLNEQFF. The chain couples TRBV20-1 to TRBJ2-1, with 9 bases fitting TRBD2. CDR1 DFQATT and CDR2 SNEGSKA come from the germline V gene (reference sequence). V lost 0 bases to trimming and J lost 7 bases; unmatched junction nucleotides: 4. This CDR3 region has 14 residues.

This chain joins TRBV11-2 and TRBJ1-4, with D tentatively TRBD1 (6 bases). The CDR3 loop spans 14 amino acids. V lost 2 bases to trimming and J lost 8 bases, with 12 bases between them. Germline CDR1 SGHAT, CDR2 FQNNGV. Here the CDR3 reads CASSLWGAEEKLFF. In DNA, the CDR3 is TGTGCCAGCAGCTTATGGGGGGCGGAGGAAAAACTGTTTTTT.

The CDR3 DNA is TGTGCCAGCAGCCAACTGGTCGGCCTTATGGATGAGCAGTTCTTC. Translation: CASSQLVGLMDEQFF. This rearrangement joins TRBV3-1 to TRBJ2-1; no clear D gene. The V end lost 2 bases, the J end lost 8 bases, and 16 bases lay between the germline ends. Germline V gene sequence: CDR1 LGHDT, CDR2 YNNKEL (reference sequence). There are 15 residues in the CDR3.